The 26 T cell receptor beta chains listed next were all sequenced from one sample in a study of early T cells in non-severe SARS-CoV-2 infection. TCRdb reanalysed the 5' RACE reads using MiXCR and keeps one entry per CDR3 protein. The sample includes approximately 50,000 distinct CDR3 sequences, approximately 8.5% of them seen just once. The sequenced sample consisted of whole blood. These receptors were taken from an adult who was a healthcare worker with PCR-confirmed SARS-CoV-2 infection or an uninfected control (not recorded which).

The chain joins TRBV6-5 to TRBJ1-1; 7 bases fit TRBD1. The CDR3 has 17 residues. V shed 5 bases and J 4 bases; nucleotides not matched to a gene: 16. The V gene's germline CDR1 is MNHEY and CDR2 SVGAGI. The CDR3 spells CASSTPGTATWSTEAFF. CDR3 nucleotide sequence: TGTGCCAGCAGTACCCCCGGGACAGCCACGTGGAGCACTGAAGCTTTCTTT.

Concerning this clonotype: As the CDR3 is not closed by the conserved phenylalanine or tryptophan, this likely results from a read error. The CDR3 DNA follows: TGTGCCATCAGTGAGGGACAGGGGGCGTCCTACGAGCAGTACCTC. This codes for CAISEGQGASYEQYL. The rearrangement joins TRBV10-3 to TRBJ2-7; 11 positions match TRBD1. The CDR3 runs to 15 residues. Germline CDR1 and CDR2: ENHRY and SYGVKD. After removal of 2 bases from V and 1 base from J, the junction contained 1 base not matched to a gene.

This chain uses TRBV6-1 with TRBJ2-3; D may be TRBD1 or TRBD2 (6 bases each). Germline V CDR1 and CDR2: MNHNS, SASEGT. V lost 2 bases, J lost 4 bases, and 10 bases lay in between. There are 14 residues in the CDR3. CDR3 loop: CASSEKGGADTQYF. CDR3 DNA: TGTGCCAGCAGTGAAAAGGGGGGAGCAGATACGCAGTATTTT.

This clonotype was picked up many times. The chain recombines TRBV19 with TRBJ2-2; D perhaps matches TRBD2 (6 bases). The CDR3 contains 16 residues. V lost 0 bases to trimming and J lost 6 bases, with 14 bases between them. Germline V CDR1 and CDR2: LNHDA, SQIVND (reference sequence). The chain's CDR3 is CASSIDTLAMAGELFF. CDR3 DNA: TGTGCCAGTAGTATAGATACGCTAGCGATGGCCGGGGAGCTGTTTTTT.

Only a few counts were recorded for this clonotype. This rearrangement joins TRBV28 to TRBJ1-2, with a weak D call TRBD1 (5 bases). V shed 6 bases and J shed 2 bases, with 16 bases lying between them. The CDR3 loop spans 15 amino acids. Germline V gene data show CDR1 as MDHEN and CDR2 as SYDVKM. This CDR3 is CASSFPGRENYGYTF. The DNA of the CDR3 is TGTGCCAGCAGCTTCCCGGGCAGGGAGAACTATGGCTACACCTTC.

Of note for this clonotype: A much more abundant neighbour one base away suggests this may be a read error. The rearrangement links TRBV6-6 to TRBJ1-2; TRBD1 matches at 7 bases. The ends lost 6 bases at V and 0 bases at J; junction bases unmatched: 4. This CDR3 has 14 residues. Germline CDR1 MNHNY, CDR2 SVGAGI (reference sequence). CDR3 sequence: CASSLQGANYGYTF. The CDR3, as DNA: TGTGCCAGCAGCCTGCAGGGGGCTAACTATGGCTACACCTTC.

This clonotype was picked up many times. The rearrangement joins TRBV28 to TRBJ2-1, with TRBD2 as a possible D gene (7 bases). The CDR3 runs 13 residues. Germline CDR1 MDHEN, CDR2 SYDVKM. The V gene lost 3 bases and the J gene lost 9 bases, with 12 bases spanning the gap. This CDR3 reads CASSFGGLGEQFF. The CDR3 region has the DNA TGTGCCAGCAGTTTCGGGGGGCTTGGTGAGCAGTTCTTC.

This clonotype occurred many times. CDR3 sequence reads: CASTLTGNFAEAFF. The CDR3 nucleotides read TGTGCCAGCACCCTGACAGGGAATTTCGCTGAAGCTTTCTTT. The chain links TRBV28 to TRBJ1-1; TRBD1 matches at 7 bases. After removal of 7 bases from V and 6 bases from J, the junction contained 11 bases not matched to a gene. Per germline, CDR1 MDHEN and CDR2 SYDVKM. The CDR3 has 14 residues.

This clonotype was seen only a few times. V usage is TRBV7-2 and J usage is TRBJ2-6, with D tentatively TRBD1 or TRBD2 (5 bases each). The CDR3 is made up of 19 amino acids. The ends were cut back, 2 bases at V and 0 bases at J, with 17 bases in the middle. Germline V CDR1 and CDR2: SGHTA, FQGNSA. The CDR3 region is CASSLRGVGAYSGANVLTF. The CDR3 DNA reads as TGTGCCAGCAGCTTAAGAGGAGTCGGGGCGTACTCTGGGGCCAACGTCCTGACTTTC. Full variable domain (outside the CDR3, taken from reference TRBV7-2 and TRBJ2-6): GAGVSQSPSNKVTEKGKDVELRCDPISGHTALYWYRQSLGQGLEFLIYFQGNSAPDKSGLPSDRFSAERTGGSVSTLTIQRTQQEDSAVYLCASSLRGVGAYSGANVLTFGAGSRLTVL.

This clonotype was found many times. The V call is TRBV5-5, the J call TRBJ1-1; D unresolved. The CDR3 loop spans 14 amino acids. Germline CDR1 reads SGHKS; CDR2 reads YYEKEE (reference sequence). V shed 4 bases and J shed 0 bases, with 10 bases lying between them. The CDR3 DNA reads TGTGCCAGCAGCGTAGCGACGGTGAACACTGAAGCTTTCTTT. It codes for CASSVATVNTEAFF.

This clonotype was detected many times. The chain employs TRBV20-1 and TRBJ1-1, with 8 positions matching TRBD1. Losses at the gene ends were 1 base for V and 5 bases for J; bases not matched to a gene: 6. CDR3 length: 14 residues. CDR1 is DFQATT and CDR2 is SNEGSKA in the germline V gene (reference sequence). The CDR3 protein is CSARATGGRTEAFF. The CDR3 nucleotides are TGCAGTGCTAGAGCCACAGGGGGGCGGACTGAAGCTTTCTTT.

This sequence joins TRBV2 and TRBJ2-4, with D perhaps TRBD1 or TRBD2 (5 bases each). CDR1 and CDR2 from the germline V gene are SNHLY and FYNNEI. The CDR3 covers 14 residues. Trimming removed 6 bases at V and 1 base at J, with 10 bases between. For the CDR3, the DNA is TGTGCCAGCAGGACAGAGGGGGCCAAAAACATTCAGTACTTC. It yields the protein CASRTEGAKNIQYF. Drawing the rest from reference TRBV2 and TRBJ2-4, the complete variable domain is EPEVTQTPSHQVTQMGQEVILRCVPISNHLYFYWYRQILGQKVEFLVSFYNNEISEKSEIFDDQFSVERPDGSNFTLKIRSTKLEDSAMYFCASRTEGAKNIQYFGAGTRLSVL.

In this sample, this clonotype turned up many times. V and J are TRBV6-2 or TRBV6-3 and TRBJ2-3, with 8 bases fitting TRBD2. The V gene's germline CDR1 is MNHEY and CDR2 SVGEGT. V dropped 6 bases and J dropped 8; count of bases not matched to a gene: 13. The CDR3 covers 15 residues. The CDR3 coding sequence is TGTGCCAGCAGCGAGCCGGGACTAGGGGCCCTTACGCAGTATTTT. This encodes CASSEPGLGALTQYF.

In its sample, this clonotype was seen a few times. The rearrangement joins TRBV14 to TRBJ2-7; 11 bases are a match to TRBD2. This CDR3 is 20 amino acids long. With V trimmed by 2 bases and J by 0 bases, 15 bases remained unmatched. In germline, CDR1 is SGHDN, CDR2 FVKESK. The CDR3 loop is CASSQNSRLAGGHYSYEQYF. CDR3 coding DNA: TGTGCCAGCAGCCAAAATTCCCGGCTAGCGGGAGGCCACTACTCCTACGAGCAGTACTTC.

This clonotype was observed a handful of times. The V gene is TRBV7-9, the J gene TRBJ2-5; D not certain. The germline V and J ends were trimmed by 1 base and 2 bases, with 11 bases remaining between them. CDR3 length: 15 amino acids. In germline, CDR1 is SEHNR, CDR2 FQNEAQ (reference sequence). CDR3 loop: CASSLGSWQQETQYF. CDR3 DNA sequence: TGTGCCAGCAGCTTAGGGTCCTGGCAGCAAGAGACCCAGTACTTC.

The V call is TRBV28, the J call TRBJ2-1, with 9 nucleotides matching TRBD1. The V and J ends lost 4 bases and 7 bases, in that order; junction bases with no gene match: 2. CDR3 length: 13 amino acids. The germline gives CDR1 MDHEN, CDR2 SYDVKM. Here the CDR3 reads CASSSGQGNEQFF. In DNA form, the CDR3 reads TGTGCCAGCAGTTCGGGACAGGGTAATGAGCAGTTCTTC.

This clonotype came up many times. The chain couples TRBV11-2 to TRBJ1-3; no clear D gene. The V gene's germline CDR1 is SGHAT and CDR2 FQNNGV. Between the trimmed V and J ends, which lost 4 bases and 4 bases, there was a span of 17 bases. The CDR3 runs to 16 residues. CDR3 in amino acids: CASSSTLGGVGNTIYF. DNA for the CDR3: TGTGCCAGCAGCTCCACTCTCGGAGGTGTGGGAAACACCATATATTTT.

The V and J genes are TRBV6-5 and TRBJ2-2, with unresolved D. In germline, CDR1 is MNHEY, CDR2 SVGAGI. Trimming cost V 2 bases and J 2 bases, with 9 bases left between them. This CDR3 has 15 amino acids. The CDR3 sequence: CASSYALPNTGELFF. The CDR3 DNA follows: TGTGCCAGCAGTTACGCCCTTCCCAACACCGGGGAGCTGTTTTTT.

The rearrangement links TRBV30 to TRBJ1-3, with D perhaps TRBD1 (6 bases). The CDR3 is 16 residues long. The germline gives CDR1 GTSNPN, CDR2 SVGIG (reference sequence). V lost 2 bases and J 1 base, leaving 15 bases between the germline ends. As DNA, the CDR3 is TGTGCCTGGAGTTCTTGGGGGCAGGTTTCTGGAAACACCATATATTTT. Translation: CAWSSWGQVSGNTIYF.

The V and J genes are TRBV29-1 and TRBJ2-1; TRBD2 is a possible D gene (5 bases). The CDR3 covers 12 residues. Trimming removed 6 bases from V and 6 bases from J, with 12 bases in between. The V gene's germline CDR1 is SQVTM and CDR2 ANQGSEA. CDR3 bases: TGCAGCGTAGCCACGGGGTTCAATGAGCAGTTCTTC. Translated: CSVATGFNEQFF.

Of note for this clonotype: This CDR3 is missing its conserved last phenylalanine or tryptophan, likely due to a read error. The chain is built from TRBV10-2 and TRBJ2-1, with TRBD2 identical over 8 bases. In germline, CDR1 is WSHSY, CDR2 SAAADI. J gave up 6 bases and V 8 bases, and 12 bases lay outside the gene matches. The CDR3 has 15 residues. This CDR3 is CASANLAGISNEQFS. The CDR3 DNA sequence: TGCGCCAGCGCGAATCTAGCGGGTATCAGCAATGAGCAGTTCTCC.

The table lists this clonotype with many counts. CDR3 loop: CASSLVGTSDYNEQFF. CDR3 nucleotide sequence: TGCGCCAGCAGCTTGGTGGGGACAAGCGATTACAATGAGCAGTTCTTC. The gene calls are TRBV5-1 and TRBJ2-1; maybe TRBD1 (6 bases). The germline gives CDR1 SGHRS, CDR2 YFSETQ. Trimming removed 0 bases from V and 4 bases from J, with 14 bases in between. This CDR3 is built from 16 residues.

This clonotype was counted only a few times. The CDR3 protein is CASSPGAGVGDTIYF. The CDR3 region has the DNA TGTGCCAGCAGCCCTGGGGCAGGGGTAGGAGACACCATATATTTT. This chain uses TRBV7-6 with TRBJ1-3, with a weak D call TRBD1 (6 bases). This CDR3 region has 15 residues. Per germline, CDR1 SGHVS and CDR2 FNYEAQ. Trimming stripped 5 bases from V and 8 bases from J, with 19 bases between.

The J gene is TRBJ2-7, the V gene TRBV6-5; D unclear. The CDR3 runs 16 residues. Trimming cost V 0 bases and J 3 bases, with 15 bases left between them. Germline CDR1 reads MNHEY; CDR2 reads SVGAGI. The chain's CDR3 is CASSYSSRVVDYEQYF. The DNA of the CDR3 is TGTGCCAGCAGTTACTCGTCACGCGTGGTGGACTACGAGCAGTACTTC.

This clonotype was seen more than once but under ten times. The chain recombines TRBV7-9 with TRBJ1-4; D is possibly TRBD1 (6 bases). Trimming stripped 5 bases from V and 3 bases from J, with 16 bases between. Germline CDR1 and CDR2: SEHNR and FQNEAQ (reference sequence). This CDR3 contains 16 residues. CDR3 residues: CASSPQGRTANEKLFF. CDR3 in DNA: TGTGCCAGCAGCCCCCAGGGAAGGACAGCTAATGAAAAACTGTTTTTT.

This clonotype has at least ten counts. The V call is TRBV3-1, the J call TRBJ2-7; a possible D gene is TRBD2 (5 bases). The germline V and J ends were trimmed by 3 bases and 1 base, with 10 bases remaining between them. Germline loops: CDR1 LGHDT, CDR2 YNNKEL (reference sequence). This CDR3 region has 14 residues. The chain's CDR3 is CASSHSESSYEQYF. The CDR3 DNA is TGTGCCAGCAGCCATAGCGAGTCTTCCTACGAGCAGTACTTC.